This entry lists 31 T cell receptor beta chains sequenced from one sample in a study of post-analysis software for immune sequencing data. Study-wide points: There were five or six TRBV segments more frequent in patients than controls, and TRBV5-6, TRBV5-1 and TRBV20-1 were among them.

Included in the TCR beta cDNA libraries were unique molecular identifiers. One entry per CDR3 protein results from TCRdb running MiXCR on the PCR reads. The table records 650,000 to 850,000 distinct CDR3 sequences, 53% of them present only once. Their antigen targets remain unknown. Sequencing was done on a sample of blood. These receptors were obtained from a girl between 10 and 17 years old with multiple sclerosis.

V gene TRBV20-1 combines with J gene TRBJ2-7; D is possibly TRBD2 (6 bases). This CDR3 region has 15 residues. Trimming shortened V by 1 base and J by 0 bases, and 13 bases separated the two germline ends. CDR1 is DFQATT, CDR2 SNEGSKA, per germline (reference sequence). The CDR3 region is CSARVRDSPSYEQYF. The CDR3 DNA follows: TGCAGTGCTAGAGTGCGGGACTCCCCCTCCTACGAGCAGTACTTC.

This chain links TRBV2 with TRBJ2-4, with D possibly TRBD2 on 5 matching bases. The DNA matches TRBJ2-7 better at its end, which makes the J call doubtful. From germline, CDR1 is SNHLY and CDR2 FYNNEI. The CDR3 totals 14 residues. The CDR3 reads CASSAGIALSEQYF. CDR3 in DNA: TGTGCCAGCAGTGCCGGGATCGCTTTGAGCGAGCAGTACTTC.

The chain is built from TRBV5-1 and TRBJ2-1, with 7 bases lining up with TRBD2. V lost 0 bases and J lost 8; bases outside the gene matches: 8. Per the germline V gene, CDR1 is SGHRS and CDR2 is YFSETQ. This CDR3 spans 15 amino acids. The CDR3 loop reads CASSLEGGSTHEQFF. The CDR3 DNA reads TGCGCCAGCAGCTTGGAAGGCGGGAGTACGCATGAGCAGTTCTTC. Filled out from reference TRBV5-1 and TRBJ2-1, the complete variable domain reads KAGVTQTPRYLIKTRGQQVTLSCSPISGHRSVSWYQQTPGQGLQFLFEYFSETQRNKGNFPGRFSGRQFSNSRSEMNVSTLELGDSALYLCASSLEGGSTHEQFFGPGTRLTVL.

J is TRBJ1-2 and V is TRBV29-1, with D unresolved. Germline V CDR1 and CDR2: SQVTM, ANQGSEA. CDR3 size: 12 residues. The ends were cut back, 3 bases at V and 4 bases at J, with 9 bases in the middle. CDR3 sequence (DNA): TGCAGCGTTGACTGGGAAGGCTATGGCTACACCTTC. Encoded protein: CSVDWEGYGYTF. The full variable domain, in which reference TRBV29-1 and TRBJ1-2 provide the parts outside the CDR3, is SAVISQKPSRDICQRGTSLTIQCQVDSQVTMMFWYRQQPGQSLTLIATANQGSEATYESGFVIDKFPISRPNLTFSTLTVSNMSPEDSSIYLCSVDWEGYGYTFGSGTRLTVV.

This clonotype appeared once. This rearrangement joins TRBV7-9 to TRBJ1-2; 7 bases are shared with TRBD1. Germline V gene sequence: CDR1 SEHNR, CDR2 FQNEAQ (reference sequence). This CDR3 spans 14 amino acids. V lost 4 bases to trimming and J lost 4 bases; unmatched junction nucleotides: 6. CDR3 nucleotide sequence: TGTGCCAGCAGCTCCAGGGACAGCTTCTATGGCTACACCTTC. It translates to CASSSRDSFYGYTF.

V and J are TRBV12-3 or TRBV12-4 and TRBJ2-1, with 7 bases that match TRBD2. Germline trimming cut 7 bases from V and 0 bases from J; bases unmatched to any gene: 3. The CDR3 has 14 amino acids. CDR3 in DNA: TGTGCCAGCACGGGCGGGAGCTCCTACAATGAGCAGTTCTTC. Encoded protein: CASTGGSSYNEQFF.

CDR3 sequence (DNA): TGCAGTGCTAGTCCGAGTAGCAATCAGCCCCAGCATTTT. Its protein is CSASPSSNQPQHF. The chain carries TRBV20-1 and TRBJ1-5; D not resolved. The V gene's germline CDR1 is DFQATT and CDR2 SNEGSKA (reference sequence). The CDR3 loop spans 13 amino acids. Trimming took off 3 bases at V and 0 bases at J, with 6 bases between the two ends.

The chain employs TRBV29-1 and TRBJ2-5; D possibly corresponds to TRBD1 (6 bases). The CDR3 is 12 amino acids. Trimming took 7 bases from V and 2 from J, leaving 11 bases between them. Germline V lookup: CDR1 SQVTM, CDR2 ANQGSEA. The CDR3 spells CSGGQRQETQYF. As DNA, the CDR3 is TGCAGCGGAGGACAGAGACAAGAGACCCAGTACTTC.

V is TRBV15 and J is TRBJ1-2; D is perhaps TRBD1 (5 bases). CDR3 length: 13 amino acids. The germline gives CDR1 LNHNV, CDR2 YYDKDF (reference sequence). V lost 5 bases to trimming and J lost 2 bases, with 9 bases between them. The CDR3 reads CATSPRGNYGYTF. In DNA form, the CDR3 reads TGTGCCACCAGCCCCCGGGGGAACTATGGCTACACCTTC.

This chain connects TRBV9 to TRBJ2-1; 9 bases fit TRBD2. The CDR3 covers 16 residues. Germline values: CDR1 SGDLS, CDR2 YYNGEE. Germline trimming cut 0 bases from V and 3 bases from J; bases unmatched to any gene: 4. In DNA form, the CDR3 reads TGTGCCAGCAGCGTAGGAGCGACTAGCGGCTACAATGAGCAGTTCTTC. It specifies CASSVGATSGYNEQFF.

The V call is TRBV20-1, the J call TRBJ1-2; a possible D gene is TRBD1 (5 bases). The germline V gene has CDR1 DFQATT and CDR2 SNEGSKA (reference sequence). V lost 4 bases to trimming and J lost 4 bases, with 13 bases between them. The CDR3 is 13 amino acids. The CDR3 DNA sequence: TGCAGTGCTATCCCCGGGGCGGGCTATGGCTACACCTTC. Its protein is CSAIPGAGYGYTF.

The chain recombines TRBV15 with TRBJ2-7; TRBD1 might be the D (6 bases). In germline, CDR1 is LNHNV, CDR2 YYDKDF (reference sequence). The CDR3 length is 13 residues. Between the trimmed V and J ends, which lost 0 bases and 6 bases, there was a span of 9 bases. The CDR3 DNA follows: TGTGCCACCAGCAGAGACAGGGGTGCCGAGCAGTACTTC. Translated, it gives CATSRDRGAEQYF.

The sample holds a few counts of this clonotype. This rearrangement joins TRBV5-1 to TRBJ1-5; D not certain. CDR3 length: 15 amino acids. Per germline, CDR1 SGHRS and CDR2 YFSETQ. The germline V and J ends were trimmed by 0 bases and 7 bases, with 14 bases remaining between them. CDR3 loop: CASSLAGNSGQPQHF. The CDR3 DNA reads as TGCGCCAGCAGCTTGGCCGGGAACAGCGGACAGCCCCAGCATTTT.

The chain uses TRBV12-5 and TRBJ1-2, with TRBD1 matching over 7 bases. The CDR3 runs to 15 residues. V lost 2 bases, J lost 4 bases, and 7 bases stayed unmatched. Germline-derived CDR1 and CDR2 are LGHNT and FRNRAP. In nucleotides, the CDR3 is TGTGCTAGTGGTTTGATGGCAGGGGGAGGCTATGGCTACACCTTC. Amino acids: CASGLMAGGGYGYTF.

The chain employs TRBV7-6 and TRBJ1-6; 8 bases line up with TRBD1. CDR3 length equals 17 residues. V trimming: 5 bases; J trimming: 7 bases; junction bases outside the gene matches: 13. CDR1 is SGHVS, CDR2 FNYEAQ, per germline. DNA of the CDR3: TGTGCCAGCAGCCACGCCCAGGGACAGGTCTACAATTCACCCCTCCACTTT. Encoded protein: CASSHAQGQVYNSPLHF.

This chain's CDR3 is CASSLAGQKKRETQYF. The CDR3 DNA reads as TGCGCCAGCAGCTTGGCCGGACAGAAGAAGAGAGAGACCCAGTACTTC. V and J are TRBV5-1 and TRBJ2-5; maybe TRBD1 (6 bases). V was trimmed by 0 bases and J by 4 bases, leaving 16 bases between them. Germline CDR1 reads SGHRS; CDR2 reads YFSETQ. The CDR3 runs 16 residues. The whole variable domain, remainder taken from reference TRBV5-1 and TRBJ2-5, is KAGVTQTPRYLIKTRGQQVTLSCSPISGHRSVSWYQQTPGQGLQFLFEYFSETQRNKGNFPGRFSGRQFSNSRSEMNVSTLELGDSALYLCASSLAGQKKRETQYFGPGTRLLVL.

This clonotype was counted a single time. J is TRBJ1-1 and V is TRBV29-1; D is undetermined. Deletions cut 6 bases from V and 2 bases from J, with 16 bases between. In germline, CDR1 is SQVTM, CDR2 ANQGSEA. The CDR3 is 14 amino acids. The DNA for the CDR3 is TGCAGCGTCGGCGGGGAGTTCGGTAACACTGAAGCTTTCTTT. This codes for CSVGGEFGNTEAFF.

The gene calls are TRBV20-1 and TRBJ2-7; 8 nucleotides match TRBD2. Germline loops: CDR1 DFQATT, CDR2 SNEGSKA (reference sequence). CDR3 size: 15 residues. With V trimmed by 6 bases and J by 4 bases, 14 bases remained unmatched. DNA for the CDR3: TGCAGTGCAAAACTCGGACTAGCCGAAACGTACGAGCAGTACTTC. This translates into CSAKLGLAETYEQYF.

V is TRBV6-6 and J is TRBJ2-7, with a possible D match to TRBD2 (7 bases). Trimming left V 6 bases short and J 3 bases short, with 12 bases between. CDR3 size: 13 residues. Germline V CDR1 and CDR2: MNHNY, SVGAGI (reference sequence). For the CDR3, the DNA is TGTGCCAGCAGAGGGGGGGAAAACTACGAGCAGTACTTC. Translating it yields CASRGGENYEQYF.

The rearrangement links TRBV20-1 to TRBJ1-4, with D maybe TRBD1 (5 bases). The CDR3 runs to 15 residues. CDR1 is DFQATT and CDR2 is SNEGSKA in the germline V gene (reference sequence). Trimming stripped 7 bases from V and 0 bases from J, with 15 bases between. CDR3 amino acids: CSVSGTEATNEKLFF. The CDR3, as DNA: TGCAGTGTTAGTGGGACCGAGGCAACTAATGAAAAACTGTTTTTT.

This chain connects TRBV29-1 to TRBJ1-2; weak D call: TRBD1 (5 bases). The CDR3 consists of 14 residues. V gave up 6 bases and J gave up 4 bases, with 18 bases separating them. CDR1 is SQVTM and CDR2 is ANQGSEA in the germline V gene. The DNA for the CDR3 is TGCAGCGTCCGAGGGAGGGGCTGGGGCTATGGCTACACCTTC. Translation gives CSVRGRGWGYGYTF.

The chain uses TRBV5-1 and TRBJ2-5, with 7 bases that match TRBD2. The V gene end was trimmed by 3 bases and the J gene end by 0 bases; junction bases not matched to a gene: 8. Germline CDR1 is SGHRS and CDR2 is YFSETQ. This CDR3 is 16 amino acids long. The CDR3: CASSSTSTAYQETQYF. In nucleotides, the CDR3 is TGCGCCAGCAGCTCGACTAGCACCGCGTACCAAGAGACCCAGTACTTC. The full variable domain, with the rest looked up from reference TRBV5-1 and TRBJ2-5, is KAGVTQTPRYLIKTRGQQVTLSCSPISGHRSVSWYQQTPGQGLQFLFEYFSETQRNKGNFPGRFSGRQFSNSRSEMNVSTLELGDSALYLCASSSTSTAYQETQYFGPGTRLLVL.

In its sample, this clonotype was seen a few times. CDR3 region: CSVAPLAGYEQFF. CDR3 bases: TGCAGCGTCGCGCCACTAGCGGGTTATGAGCAGTTCTTC. The chain has TRBV29-1 and TRBJ2-1; 9 nucleotides line up with TRBD2. Germline assignment: CDR1 SQVTM and CDR2 ANQGSEA. With 6 bases clipped from V and 8 bases from J, the junction kept 8 bases outside the gene matches. CDR3 length: 13 residues.

The chain combines TRBV5-6 with TRBJ1-2; no reliable D call. This CDR3 contains 15 residues. Trimming stripped 0 bases from V and 5 bases from J, with 14 bases between. Germline V gene data show CDR1 as SGHDT and CDR2 as YYEEEE. The CDR3, as DNA: TGTGCCAGCAGCTTGGTACGGGAATCGGGGTATGGCTACACCTTC. Protein: CASSLVRESGYGYTF. Looking up the rest from reference TRBV5-6 and TRBJ1-2 gives the full variable domain: DAGVTQSPTHLIKTRGQQVTLRCSPKSGHDTVSWYQQALGQGPQFIFQYYEEEERQRGNFPDRFSGHQFPNYSSELNVNALLLGDSALYLCASSLVRESGYGYTFGSGTRLTVV.

This clonotype was counted only a few times. The V and J genes are TRBV5-1 and TRBJ2-1; 12 bases align to TRBD2. V was pared by 1 base and J by 8 bases, with 4 bases of the junction left unmatched. This CDR3 comprises 15 residues. Germline V gene data show CDR1 as SGHRS and CDR2 as YFSETQ. As DNA, the CDR3 is TGCGCCAGCAGCTTGACTAGCGGGGGGACCCATGAGCAGTTCTTC. Protein product: CASSLTSGGTHEQFF.

This sequence joins TRBV20-1 and TRBJ2-4; a weak D match, TRBD1 (5 bases). Germline CDR1 is DFQATT and CDR2 is SNEGSKA (reference sequence). The CDR3 loop spans 14 amino acids. The V end lost 6 bases, the J end lost 0 bases, and 12 bases lay between the germline ends. CDR3 DNA sequence: TGCAGTGCCCTTTACCAGGGAGCCAAAAACATTCAGTACTTC. This gives the protein CSALYQGAKNIQYF.

This chain joins TRBV30 and TRBJ2-4, with no clear D. The J call is uncertain, as TRBJ2-5 better fits the DNA end. Germline assignment: CDR1 GTSNPN and CDR2 SVGIG (reference sequence). The CDR3 covers 12 residues. CDR3 residues: CAWSVVRETQYF. In nucleotides, the CDR3 is TGTGCCTGGAGTGTAGTTCGGGAGACCCAGTACTTC.

This clonotype was seen once. V and J are TRBV14 and TRBJ2-1; D gene unclear. Per germline, CDR1 SGHDN and CDR2 FVKESK. The CDR3 length is 13 residues. V dropped 6 bases and J dropped 7 bases, with 13 bases sitting between them. CDR3 sequence (DNA): TGTGCCAGCAGTCTACCGATCGGGAATGAGCAGTTCTTC. Its protein is CASSLPIGNEQFF.

The CDR3 reads CSALGRVNSPLHF. DNA of the CDR3: TGCAGTGCCCTCGGCAGGGTAAATTCACCCCTCCACTTT. The chain couples TRBV20-1 to TRBJ1-6; TRBD1 is a possible D gene (5 bases). The CDR3 length is 13 residues. The V end lost 6 bases, the J end lost 7 bases, and 13 bases lay between the germline ends. Germline V gene sequence: CDR1 DFQATT, CDR2 SNEGSKA (reference sequence).

This clonotype was seen only a few times. The chain couples TRBV5-1 to TRBJ2-7; TRBD1 agrees at 8 bases. This CDR3 spans 15 amino acids. Germline V gives CDR1 SGHRS, CDR2 YFSETQ. V lost 4 bases to trimming and J lost 2 bases; unmatched junction nucleotides: 8. The CDR3 DNA is TGCGCCAGCAGCCCGATAGCAGGGGGCACCTACGAGCAGTACTTC. Its protein is CASSPIAGGTYEQYF. Complete variable domain (other parts from reference TRBV5-1 and TRBJ2-7): KAGVTQTPRYLIKTRGQQVTLSCSPISGHRSVSWYQQTPGQGLQFLFEYFSETQRNKGNFPGRFSGRQFSNSRSEMNVSTLELGDSALYLCASSPIAGGTYEQYFGPGTRLTVT.

V usage is TRBV5-5 and J usage is TRBJ1-5; D possibly corresponds to TRBD1 (6 bases). The CDR3 extends over 18 amino acids. Per the germline V gene, CDR1 is SGHKS and CDR2 is YYEKEE (reference sequence). V dropped 3 bases and J dropped 1 base, with 20 bases sitting between them. CDR3 DNA: TGTGCCAGCAGCTCCCAAATACAAACAGGGCTGAGCAATCAGCCCCAGCATTTT. This codes for CASSSQIQTGLSNQPQHF.